The rows below give T cell receptor beta chains drawn from one sample of a study of blood T cell repertoires in COVID-19. Data came from immunoSEQ multiplex PCR; TCRdb stores just in-frame clones and leaves some out. In the table there are 100,000 to 150,000 clones, less than 90% of which are singletons. Sequencing input: peripheral blood. The receptors were gathered from a man between 60 and 75 years old with acute or convalescent COVID-19. Each CDR3 is given with its conserved first and last residue. Fields, in order: clone size, D gene, V gene, J gene, CDR3 DNA, CDR3 protein. The D gene is left open where the match is weak. Expanded clones are given a class, and other clones once, few, many or no size at all.

.,TRBD2,TRBV5-1,TRBJ2-5,TGCGCCAGCAGCTTGCTATCTAGCGGGGATCAGGAGACCCAGTACTTC,CASSLLSSGDQETQYF
.,TRBD2,TRBV18,TRBJ2-1,TGTGCCAGCTCTCATAGCGGGAGAGGGAATGAGCAGTTCTTC,CASSHSGRGNEQFF
.,.,TRBV4-1,TRBJ1-6,TGCGCCAGCAGCCAAGATTTATTGGGGGGGGCTGAAAATTCACCCCTCCACTTT,CASSQDLLGGAENSPLHF
.,.,TRBV30,TRBJ1-1,TGTGCCTGGAGTGAGAACGGGGACACTGAAGCTTTCTTT,CAWSENGDTEAFF
.,.,TRBV12-3/TRBV12-4,TRBJ2-2,TGTGCCAGCAGTTTATCTGCCGGGGAGCTGTTTTTT,CASSLSAGELFF
.,.,TRBV10-3,TRBJ2-5,TGTGCCATCAGTGGACAGGGGAGGGGGGAGACCCAGTACTTC,CAISGQGRGETQYF
.,.,TRBV28,TRBJ1-5,TGTGCCAGCGGCCGGGGCAATCAGCCCCAGCATTTT,CASGRGNQPQHF
.,TRBD1,TRBV5-6,TRBJ1-2,TGTGCCAGCAGCCCACCGGGACAGGGGGTGGTCTATGGCTACACCTTC,CASSPPGQGVVYGYTF
few,TRBD1,TRBV2,TRBJ2-1,TGTGCCAGCCGGACAGGTCCGAATGAGCAGTTCTTC,CASRTGPNEQFF
.,.,TRBV7-3,TRBJ2-2,TGTGCCAGCAGCTTGACTTACGGGGAGCTGTTTTTT,CASSLTYGELFF
.,.,TRBV9,TRBJ1-1,TGTGCCAGCAGCGTAGTCCCGCAGGGCCCTGAAGCTTTCTTT,CASSVVPQGPEAFF
few,TRBD1,TRBV3-1/TRBV3-2,TRBJ2-1,TGTGCCAGCAGCCAACAGGGGGCAGACAATGAGCAGTTCTTC,CASSQQGADNEQFF
.,.,TRBV6-6,TRBJ2-5,TGTGCCAGCAGTTACCCGGAGGAAGAGACCCAGTACTTC,CASSYPEEETQYF
.,.,TRBV20-1,TRBJ2-5,TGCAGTGCGGGCGGGGAAGAGACCCAGTACTTC,CSAGGEETQYF
few,.,TRBV6-5,TRBJ2-2,TGTGCCAGCAGTTACTCGACTGGGGCCAACACCGGGGAGCTGTTTTTT,CASSYSTGANTGELFF
once,.,TRBV6-5,TRBJ1-1,TGTGCCAGCAGTTACAGGGGTGCCGGGACTGAAGCTTTCTTT,CASSYRGAGTEAFF
.,TRBD1,TRBV30,TRBJ2-1,TGTGCCTGGAGCGGGACAGCTTACAATGAGCAGTTCTTC,CAWSGTAYNEQFF
once,TRBD1,TRBV18,TRBJ1-1,TGTGCCAGCTCACCGCCGACAGGGAGTAACACTGAAGCTTTCTTT,CASSPPTGSNTEAFF
once,.,TRBV18,TRBJ2-3,TGTGCCAGCTCACCACGCGACAGGACCACAGATACGCAGTATTTT,CASSPRDRTTDTQYF
few,TRBD1,TRBV5-1,TRBJ1-4,TGCGCCAGCAGCCGAGGACAGGGAAGTGAAAAACTGTTTTTT,CASSRGQGSEKLFF
.,TRBD2,TRBV7-2,TRBJ2-3,TGTGCCAGCAGCAGAATTAGGACTAGCGGGCTGAATACGCAGTATTTT,CASSRIRTSGLNTQYF
.,TRBD2,TRBV6-2/TRBV6-3,TRBJ2-7,TGTGCCAGCAGCCACGGACTAGCGGGAGGTAAGAACGAGCAGTACTTC,CASSHGLAGGKNEQYF
.,TRBD1,TRBV14,TRBJ1-6,TGTGCCAGCAGCTTGGGACAGATTGGTTCACCCCTCCACTTT,CASSLGQIGSPLHF
once,TRBD2,TRBV3-1/TRBV3-2,TRBJ2-3,TGTGCCAGCAGCGGACTAGCCTACACAGATACGCAGTATTTT,CASSGLAYTDTQYF
.,TRBD2,TRBV19,TRBJ2-2,TGTGCCAGTAGTATCCAGGCGGGAGGCCGGGTAACCGGGGAGCTGTTTTTT,CASSIQAGGRVTGELFF
.,TRBD1,TRBV3-1/TRBV3-2,TRBJ2-6,TGTGCCAGCAGCCTTACAGGGGCGAGGTCTGGGGCCAACGTCCTGACTTTC,CASSLTGARSGANVLTF
few,.,TRBV9,TRBJ1-4,TGTGCCAGCAGCAGCGGGCAGGTGGGAGAAAAACTGTTTTTT,CASSSGQVGEKLFF
.,TRBD1,TRBV29-1,TRBJ1-1,TGCAGCGTTGAAGGGGCAGGGGGCCCCACTGAAGCTTTCTTT,CSVEGAGGPTEAFF
.,.,TRBV19,TRBJ2-7,TGTGCCAGTAGTAAACAGGGGAGGAACGAGCAGTACTTC,CASSKQGRNEQYF
.,.,TRBV7-6,TRBJ1-3,TGTGCCAGCAGCTTGTCTGCCCGTAGCTCTGGAAACACCATATATTTT,CASSLSARSSGNTIYF
.,.,TRBV6-5,TRBJ1-1,TGTGCCAGCAGTAAGCCGGGCACTGAAGCTTTCTTT,CASSKPGTEAFF
.,.,TRBV15,TRBJ1-2,TGTGCCACCAGCAGAGATAGGACAGCTGGTGGCTACACCTTC,CATSRDRTAGGYTF
.,.,TRBV23-1,TRBJ2-1,TGCGCCAGCAGTCAATTGGAAGGGGCCTACAATGAGCAGTTCTTC,CASSQLEGAYNEQFF
.,.,TRBV6-5,TRBJ2-1,TGTGCCACCTCAGCGGAGGCCTCCTACAATGAGCAGTTCTTC,CATSAEASYNEQFF
once,TRBD2,TRBV5-1,TRBJ2-5,TGCGCCAGCACCATAGGGACTAGCGTCCAAGAGACCCAGTACTTC,CASTIGTSVQETQYF